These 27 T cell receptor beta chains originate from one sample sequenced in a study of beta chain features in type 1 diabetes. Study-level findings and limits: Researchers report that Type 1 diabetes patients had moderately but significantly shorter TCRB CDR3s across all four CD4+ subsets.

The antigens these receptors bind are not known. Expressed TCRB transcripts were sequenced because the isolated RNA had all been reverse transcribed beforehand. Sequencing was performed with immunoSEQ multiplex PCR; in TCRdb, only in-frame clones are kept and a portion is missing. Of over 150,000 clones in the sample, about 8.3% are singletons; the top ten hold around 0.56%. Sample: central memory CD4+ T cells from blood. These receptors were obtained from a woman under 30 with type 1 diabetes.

The chain's CDR3 is CASKGKGMEPQHF. Written as DNA, the CDR3 is TGTGCCAGTAAGGGTAAGGGGATGGAGCCCCAGCATTTT. V usage is TRBV19 and J usage is TRBJ1-5, with D possibly being TRBD1 (5 bases). Germline CDR1 is LNHDA and CDR2 is SQIVND (reference sequence). The CDR3 is made up of 13 amino acids. Trimming left V 7 bases short and J 8 bases short, with 15 bases between.

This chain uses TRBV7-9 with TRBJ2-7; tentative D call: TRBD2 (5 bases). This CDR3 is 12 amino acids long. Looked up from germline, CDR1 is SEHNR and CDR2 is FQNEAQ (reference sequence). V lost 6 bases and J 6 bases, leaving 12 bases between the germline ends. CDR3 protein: CASSWLSGEQYF. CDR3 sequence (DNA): TGTGCCAGCAGTTGGCTAAGCGGCGAGCAGTACTTC.

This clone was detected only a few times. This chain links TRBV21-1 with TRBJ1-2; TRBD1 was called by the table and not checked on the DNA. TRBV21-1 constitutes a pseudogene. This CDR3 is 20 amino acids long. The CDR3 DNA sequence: TGTGCCAGCAGCAAAGAGCGGTGTCCAAACAGGGCGAGGGCTAACTATGGCTACACCTTC. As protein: CASSKERCPNRARANYGYTF.

The CDR3 region has the DNA TGCGCCAGCAGCTTACGGCGGGTTCAAGAGACCCAGTACTTC. This translates into CASSLRRVQETQYF. This chain connects TRBV5-1 to TRBJ2-5; TRBD2 is a possible D gene (5 bases). V lost 2 bases, J lost 2 bases, and 10 bases lay in between. Looked up from germline, CDR1 is SGHRS and CDR2 is YFSETQ. This CDR3 has 14 residues.

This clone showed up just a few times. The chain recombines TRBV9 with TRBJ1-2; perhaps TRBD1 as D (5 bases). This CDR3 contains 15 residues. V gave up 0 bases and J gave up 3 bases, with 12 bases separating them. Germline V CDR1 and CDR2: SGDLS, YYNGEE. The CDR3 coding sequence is TGTGCCAGCAGCGTAGCTACGGGGGGTTACTATGGCTACACCTTC. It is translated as CASSVATGGYYGYTF.

The DNA for the CDR3 is TGTGCCAGCAGTCCCGGGACTCGGGTCGGGGAGCTGTTTTTT. Protein sequence: CASSPGTRVGELFF. The chain links TRBV6-5 to TRBJ2-2, with D perhaps matching TRBD2 (6 bases). The CDR3 contains 14 residues. Per the germline V gene, CDR1 is MNHEY and CDR2 is SVGAGI. V shed 5 bases and J shed 7 bases, with 14 bases lying between them.

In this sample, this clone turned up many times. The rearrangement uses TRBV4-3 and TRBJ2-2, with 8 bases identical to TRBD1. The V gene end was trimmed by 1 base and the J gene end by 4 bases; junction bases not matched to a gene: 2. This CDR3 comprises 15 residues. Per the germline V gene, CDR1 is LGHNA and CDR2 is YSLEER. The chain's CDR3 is CASSQGTGITGELFF. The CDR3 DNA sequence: TGCGCCAGCAGCCAAGGGACAGGGATCACCGGGGAGCTGTTTTTT.

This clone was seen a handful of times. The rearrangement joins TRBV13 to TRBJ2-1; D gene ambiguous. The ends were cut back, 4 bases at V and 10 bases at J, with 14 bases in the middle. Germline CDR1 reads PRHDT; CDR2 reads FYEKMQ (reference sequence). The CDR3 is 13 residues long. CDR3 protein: CASSSTENGEQFF. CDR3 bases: TGTGCCAGCAGCTCCACCGAAAATGGCGAGCAGTTCTTC.

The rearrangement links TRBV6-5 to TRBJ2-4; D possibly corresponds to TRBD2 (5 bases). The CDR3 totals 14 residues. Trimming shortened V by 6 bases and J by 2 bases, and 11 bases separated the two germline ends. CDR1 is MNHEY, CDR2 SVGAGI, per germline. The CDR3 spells CASSLPDSKNIQYF. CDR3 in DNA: TGTGCCAGCAGCTTACCGGACTCCAAAAACATTCAGTACTTC.

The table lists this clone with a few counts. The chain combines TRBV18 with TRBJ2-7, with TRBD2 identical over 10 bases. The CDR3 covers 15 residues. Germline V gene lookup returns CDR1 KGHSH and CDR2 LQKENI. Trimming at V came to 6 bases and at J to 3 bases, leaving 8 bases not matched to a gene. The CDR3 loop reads CASSPLAGGGYEQYF. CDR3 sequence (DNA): TGTGCCAGCTCGCCCTTAGCGGGAGGCGGCTACGAGCAGTACTTC.

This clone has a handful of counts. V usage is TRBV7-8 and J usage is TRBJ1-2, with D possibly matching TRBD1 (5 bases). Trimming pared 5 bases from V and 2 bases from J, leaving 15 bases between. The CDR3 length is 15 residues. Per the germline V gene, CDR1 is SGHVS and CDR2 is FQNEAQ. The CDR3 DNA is TGTGCCAGCAGCCTCAAGGCAGGGCCGAACTATGGCTACACCTTC. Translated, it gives CASSLKAGPNYGYTF.

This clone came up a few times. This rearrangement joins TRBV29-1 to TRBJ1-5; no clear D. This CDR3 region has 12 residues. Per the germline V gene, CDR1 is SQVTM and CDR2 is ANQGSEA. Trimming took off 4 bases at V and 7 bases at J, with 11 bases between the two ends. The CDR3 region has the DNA TGCAGCGTTGCCGTGGGAGAACAGCCCCAGCATTTT. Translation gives CSVAVGEQPQHF.

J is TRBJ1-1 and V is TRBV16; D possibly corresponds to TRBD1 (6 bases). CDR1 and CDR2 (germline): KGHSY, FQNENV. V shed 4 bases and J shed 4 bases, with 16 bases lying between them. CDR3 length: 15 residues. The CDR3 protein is CASSRIAGGFTEAFF. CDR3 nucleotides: TGTGCCAGCAGCCGGATTGCGGGGGGCTTCACTGAAGCTTTCTTT.

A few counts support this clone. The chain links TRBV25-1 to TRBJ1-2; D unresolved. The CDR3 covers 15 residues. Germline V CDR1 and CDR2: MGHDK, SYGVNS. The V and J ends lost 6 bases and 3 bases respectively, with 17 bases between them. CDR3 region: CASSPSGIHYYGYTF. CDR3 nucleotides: TGTGCCAGCAGCCCTTCGGGGATTCACTACTATGGCTACACCTTC.

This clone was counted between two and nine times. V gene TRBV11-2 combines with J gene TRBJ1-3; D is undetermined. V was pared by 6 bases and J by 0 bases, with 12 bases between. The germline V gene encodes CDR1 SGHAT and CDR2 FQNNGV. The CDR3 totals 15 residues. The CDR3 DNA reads TGTGCCAGCAGACACGACGGGAGCTCTGGAAACACCATATATTTT. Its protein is CASRHDGSSGNTIYF.

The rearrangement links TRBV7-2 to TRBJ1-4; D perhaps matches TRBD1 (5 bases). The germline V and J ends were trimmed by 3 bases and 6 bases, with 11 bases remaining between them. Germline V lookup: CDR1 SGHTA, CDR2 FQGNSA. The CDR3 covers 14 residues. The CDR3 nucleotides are TGTGCCAGCAGCTTGAGGGCGGGACATGAAAAACTGTTTTTT. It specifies CASSLRAGHEKLFF.

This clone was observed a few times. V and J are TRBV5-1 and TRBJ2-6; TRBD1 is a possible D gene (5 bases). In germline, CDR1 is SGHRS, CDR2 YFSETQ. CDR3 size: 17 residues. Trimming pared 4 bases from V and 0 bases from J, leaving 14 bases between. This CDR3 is CASSSGATPSGANVLTF. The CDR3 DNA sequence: TGCGCCAGCAGCAGTGGGGCTACCCCCTCTGGGGCCAACGTCCTGACTTTC.

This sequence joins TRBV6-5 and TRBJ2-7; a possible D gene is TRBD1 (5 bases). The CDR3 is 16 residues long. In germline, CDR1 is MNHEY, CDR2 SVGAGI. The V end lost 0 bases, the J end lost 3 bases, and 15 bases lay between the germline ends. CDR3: CASSYSRARAGYEQYF. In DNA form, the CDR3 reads TGTGCCAGCAGTTACTCGCGCGCCAGGGCCGGCTACGAGCAGTACTTC.

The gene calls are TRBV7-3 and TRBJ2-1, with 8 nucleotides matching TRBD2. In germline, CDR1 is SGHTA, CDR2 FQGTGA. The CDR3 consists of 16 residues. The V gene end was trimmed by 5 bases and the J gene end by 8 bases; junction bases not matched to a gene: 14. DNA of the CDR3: TGTGCCAGCAGCAGAAGAAGCGGGGGTGGGTCCGATGAGCAGTTCTTC. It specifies CASSRRSGGGSDEQFF.

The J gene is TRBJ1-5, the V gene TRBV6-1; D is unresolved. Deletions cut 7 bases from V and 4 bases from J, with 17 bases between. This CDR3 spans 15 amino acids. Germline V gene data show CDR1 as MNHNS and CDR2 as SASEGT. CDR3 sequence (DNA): TGTGCCAGCACCCCGCCCGGGATGGAAAATCAGCCCCAGCATTTT. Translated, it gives CASTPPGMENQPQHF.

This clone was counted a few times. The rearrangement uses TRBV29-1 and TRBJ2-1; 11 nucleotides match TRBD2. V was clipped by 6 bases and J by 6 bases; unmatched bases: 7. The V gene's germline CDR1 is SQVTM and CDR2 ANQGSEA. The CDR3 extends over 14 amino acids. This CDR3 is CSVAGTSGRNEQFF. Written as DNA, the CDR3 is TGCAGCGTGGCTGGGACTAGCGGACGCAATGAGCAGTTCTTC.

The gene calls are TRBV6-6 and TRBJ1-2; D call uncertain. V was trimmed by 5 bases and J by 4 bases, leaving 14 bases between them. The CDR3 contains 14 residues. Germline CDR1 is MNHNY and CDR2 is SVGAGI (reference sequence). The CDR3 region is CASSAGRTFYGYTF. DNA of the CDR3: TGTGCCAGCAGTGCGGGCAGAACCTTCTATGGCTACACCTTC.

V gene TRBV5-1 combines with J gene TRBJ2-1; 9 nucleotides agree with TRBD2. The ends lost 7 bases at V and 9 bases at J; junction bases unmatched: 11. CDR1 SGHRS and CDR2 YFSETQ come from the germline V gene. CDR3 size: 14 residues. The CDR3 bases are TGCGCCAGCTTGACAGCGGGAGGTTGGAGTGAGCAGTTCTTC. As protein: CASLTAGGWSEQFF.

CDR3 in amino acids: CASSPNRGQPQHF. The CDR3 DNA reads as TGCGCCAGCAGCCCGAACAGGGGTCAGCCCCAGCATTTT. The genes are TRBV4-3 and TRBJ1-5; 7 nucleotides align to TRBD1. The V segment lost 4 bases and the J segment 6 bases; nucleotides outside the gene matches: 3. This CDR3 has 13 amino acids. The germline V gene encodes CDR1 LGHNA and CDR2 YSLEER.

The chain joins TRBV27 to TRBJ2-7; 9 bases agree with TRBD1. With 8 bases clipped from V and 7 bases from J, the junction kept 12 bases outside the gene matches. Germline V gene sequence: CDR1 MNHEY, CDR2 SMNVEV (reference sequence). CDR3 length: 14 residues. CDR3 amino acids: CASAKDRGSEEQYF. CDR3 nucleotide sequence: TGTGCCAGCGCCAAGGACAGGGGATCGGAAGAGCAGTACTTC.

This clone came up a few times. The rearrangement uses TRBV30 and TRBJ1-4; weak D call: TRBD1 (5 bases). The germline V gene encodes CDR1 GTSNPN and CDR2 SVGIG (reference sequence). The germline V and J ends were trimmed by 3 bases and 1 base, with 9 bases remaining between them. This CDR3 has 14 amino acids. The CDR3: CAWRRQGTNEKLFF. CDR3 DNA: TGTGCCTGGAGGAGGCAGGGAACTAATGAAAAACTGTTTTTT.

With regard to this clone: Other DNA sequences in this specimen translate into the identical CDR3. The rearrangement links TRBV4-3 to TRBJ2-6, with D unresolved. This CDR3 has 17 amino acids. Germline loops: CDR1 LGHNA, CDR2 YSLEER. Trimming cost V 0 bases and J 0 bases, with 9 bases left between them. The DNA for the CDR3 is TGCGCCAGCAGCCAAGATAGGCGGTCCTCTGGGGCCAACGTCCTGACTTTC. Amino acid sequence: CASSQDRRSSGANVLTF.